The source of this T cell receptor (beta chain) is a study of T cells in Graves' hyperthyroidism and ophthalmopathy (dated by TCRdb to about 2019). With regard to the full study: Peripheral blood samples were taken at initial diagnosis, before any treatment was given. A discovery cohort of about a hundred patients, about 40 with Graves' ophthalmopathy and 55 to 60 with stable Graves' hyperthyroidism, was used to find distinguishing TCR V-J signatures. An independent validation cohort of 18 to 20 hyperthyroidism patients and over 15 patients who later progressed to ophthalmopathy tested prospective prediction of ophthalmopathy. The 95 to 100 discovery patients were randomly divided into training and test sets at a 7:3 ratio. Thyroid tissue and blood T-cell repertoires from several Graves' hyperthyroidism patients were also compared in the study. Once sampling was done, hyperthyroidism patients were given methimazole at a starting dose of 30 mg daily, whereas ophthalmopathy patients were given high-dose intravenous methylprednisolone. The paper describes TCR Vbeta CDR3 sequencing of about 140 peripheral blood samples, made up of 43 ophthalmopathy patients, approximately 73 hyperthyroidism patients and roughly 17 progressor patients. General conclusions and limits of the study: Blood samples also contained most of the expanded thyroid clonotypes (frequency above 0.001), which suggests that blood repertoires may reflect thyroid immune responses. No statistical method was used to fix the sample size in advance, and group allocation was not hidden from the investigators. Ophthalmopathy was separated from stable hyperthyroidism by a 13 V-J signature model, with 85% to 90% sensitivity and just over 81% specificity obtained in cross-validation and 80%/75% obtained in testing. During validation, the model predicted progression to ophthalmopathy a median of about 6.3 months ahead of onset, with almost 71% sensitivity and almost 75% specificity.

Measured from the cysteine to the phenylalanine, the CDR3 is 16 residues long. Kept here is only the CDR3 DNA, which spans 48 bases and is read in frame from base 1. Unmatched junction bases come to 7, with V trimmed by 5 bases and J by 2 bases. According to the germline V gene, CDR1 reads SGHAT and CDR2 reads FQNNGV. Ophthalmopathy patients had moderately to severely active disease, with a Clinical Activity Score of 3 or more, a NOSPECS grade of 4 or more, and a disease duration of less than 3 months. Patients with uncontrolled infections, other autoimmune diseases, pregnancy or lactation were excluded. Diagnoses were established on the basis of clinical symptoms, serum thyroxine and TRAb, thyroid ultrasound, and orbital computed tomography. PBMCs were isolated from around 10 ml of fresh peripheral blood by Ficoll-Paque density gradient centrifugation. Trizol reagent was used to extract total RNA, and RNA quality was then checked on an Agilent 2100 Bioanalyzer.

TCR beta CDR3 regions were amplified from RNA transcripts. A first-round RT-PCR of the TCR CDR3 used the HTBI primer set with the Qiagen OneStep RT-PCR kit. Libraries were constructed in a second round of multiplex PCR, after which size selection and purification were performed. Paired-end sequencing of the libraries was performed with 100 bp reads on an Illumina HiSeq2000. As for how the authors treated the data: SOAPnuke was used to process the raw data, with reads discarded if the reads contained adapters or uncalled bases, had a mean Phred below 15, or lacked an exact constant-primer or identifier match. COPE v1.2.5 was used to merge high-quality paired reads, and clonotypes were defined as unique nucleotide sequences. Clonotypes were aligned to IMGT TRBV, TRBD and TRBJ reference segments using MiTCR v1.1. The analysis was restricted to V-J combinations with a frequency above 0.0001, which together covered roughly 99% of the repertoires. The TCS score was defined as F50 (clonal expansion) divided by E x V (chaos), with BLOSUM62-based TCRdist calculated between CDR3 peptides within each V-J. Welch's t-statistics and random forest reduced 514 V-J features to 13, which were used in a naive Bayes classifier (R e1071). The raw public data were reprocessed by TCRdb itself: fastp quality trimming at Q25, MiXCR clonotype calling, in-frame beta chains only. Rows are unified per CDR3 protein, each entry keeping the most common DNA and genes. Clone size and V and J calls follow TCRdb, not the original study. This sample is represented by about 600,000 distinct CDR3 sequences; 11% to 15% of them were singletons. The top ten clones comprise 6.5% to 9% of the sample.

This clonotype was seen at least ten times. Its recognized antigen is unknown. No quality values exist for individual bases; no much larger clone is one base distant. The source material was blood. In this chain, TRBV11-2 is recombined with TRBJ2-1, and 9 junctional nucleotides match TRBD1. This sequence originates from a woman between 18 and 29 years old with Graves' ophthalmopathy. The DNA reads as follows: TGTGCCAGCAGCCAAAATACAGGGGGCGCCTACAATGAGCAGTTCTTC. Its protein reads: CASSQNTGGAYNEQFF.